This entry describes one TCR beta chain. Irradiated stimulators labeled with violet dye, about 200,000 in number, were plated with about 200,000 CFSE-labeled responders. CD3+CD4+ and CD3+CD8+ responders that were proliferating and CFSE-low were sorted post-reaction. Using immunoSEQ multiplex PCR, the repertoire was profiled, and TCRdb retains in-frame clones only, with some absent. The table lists roughly 23,000 clones, roughly 44% of them singletons, with about 1.3% in the top ten. V gave up 7 bases and J gave up 4 bases, with 13 bases separating them. CDR1 and CDR2 (germline): MNHEY, SVGAGI. The CDR3 extends over 13 amino acids. The data belong to a study of graft-versus-host responses after intestinal transplantation. For the study at large: Every recipient had anti-thymocyte globulin induction and around 3 years of tacrolimus plus steroids. Study findings and constraints: Marrow from the recipient contained GvH clones, some of which had appeared first in ileum or blood.

The sequenced sample was alloreactive CD8+ T cells from a mixed lymphocyte reaction culture, obtained before transplantation. Subset meaning: CFSE-low proliferating T cells sorted from roughly 6-day pre-transplant mixed lymphocyte reaction (GvH or HvG direction). V gene TRBV6-5 combines with J gene TRBJ1-2; D is uncertain. This receptor was taken from a human patient who was an organ donor for intestinal transplantation. CDR3 DNA: TGTGCCAGCACTCTCTCCCCAGGCTATGGCTACACCTTC. Amino acid sequence: CASTLSPGYGYTF.